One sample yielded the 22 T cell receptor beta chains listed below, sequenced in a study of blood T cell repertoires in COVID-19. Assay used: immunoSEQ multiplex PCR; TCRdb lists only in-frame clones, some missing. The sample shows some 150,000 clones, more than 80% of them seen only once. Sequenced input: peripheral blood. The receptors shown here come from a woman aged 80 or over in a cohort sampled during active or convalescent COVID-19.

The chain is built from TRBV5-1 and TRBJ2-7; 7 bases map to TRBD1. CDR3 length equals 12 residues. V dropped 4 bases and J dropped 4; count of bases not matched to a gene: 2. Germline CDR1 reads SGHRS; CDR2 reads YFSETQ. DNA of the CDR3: TGCGCCAGCAGCCGACAGGGATACGAGCAGTACTTC. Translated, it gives CASSRQGYEQYF.

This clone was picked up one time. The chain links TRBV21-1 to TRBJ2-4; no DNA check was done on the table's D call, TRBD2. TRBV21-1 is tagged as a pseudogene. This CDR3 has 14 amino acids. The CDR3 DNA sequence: TGTGCCAGCAGTCCTCCCGGGGAGAGGAACATTCAGTACTTC. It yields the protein CASSPPGERNIQYF.

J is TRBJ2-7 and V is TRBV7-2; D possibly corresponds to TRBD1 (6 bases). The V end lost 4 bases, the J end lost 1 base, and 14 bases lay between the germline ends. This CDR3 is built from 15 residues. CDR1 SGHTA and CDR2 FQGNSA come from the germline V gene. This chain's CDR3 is CASSWTGTTSYEQYF. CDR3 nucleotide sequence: TGTGCCAGCAGCTGGACCGGGACAACTTCCTACGAGCAGTACTTC.

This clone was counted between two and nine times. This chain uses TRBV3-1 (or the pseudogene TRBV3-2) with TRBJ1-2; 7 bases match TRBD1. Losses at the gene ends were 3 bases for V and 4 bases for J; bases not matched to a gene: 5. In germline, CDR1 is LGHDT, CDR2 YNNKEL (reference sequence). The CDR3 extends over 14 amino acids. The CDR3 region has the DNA TGTGCCAGCAGCCATGGGACAGAAAGCTATGGCTACACCTTC. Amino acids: CASSHGTESYGYTF.

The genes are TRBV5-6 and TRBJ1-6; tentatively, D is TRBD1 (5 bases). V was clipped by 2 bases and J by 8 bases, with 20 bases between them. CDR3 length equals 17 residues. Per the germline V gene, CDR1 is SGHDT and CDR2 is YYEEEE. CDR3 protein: CASSFLKPNLGDSPLHF. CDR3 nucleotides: TGTGCCAGCAGCTTCCTTAAACCGAATCTAGGGGATTCACCCCTCCACTTT.

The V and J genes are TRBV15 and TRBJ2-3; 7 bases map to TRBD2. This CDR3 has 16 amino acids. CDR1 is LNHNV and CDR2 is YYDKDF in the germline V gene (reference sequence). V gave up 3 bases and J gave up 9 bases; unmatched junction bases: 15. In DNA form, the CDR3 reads TGTGCCACCAGCAGGACGGGGGGTCCCAAGATGGTAACGCAGTATTTT. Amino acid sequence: CATSRTGGPKMVTQYF. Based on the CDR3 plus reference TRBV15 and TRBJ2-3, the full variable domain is DAMVIQNPRYQVTQFGKPVTLSCSQTLNHNVMYWYQQKSSQAPKLLFHYYDKDFNNEADTPDNFQSRRPNTSFCFLDIRSPGLGDTAMYLCATSRTGGPKMVTQYFGPGTRLTVL.

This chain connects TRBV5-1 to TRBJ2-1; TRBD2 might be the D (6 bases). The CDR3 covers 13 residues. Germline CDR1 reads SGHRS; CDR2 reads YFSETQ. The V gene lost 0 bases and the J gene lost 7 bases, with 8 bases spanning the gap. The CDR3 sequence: CASSLALANEQFF. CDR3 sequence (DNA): TGCGCCAGCAGCTTGGCCCTAGCGAATGAGCAGTTCTTC.

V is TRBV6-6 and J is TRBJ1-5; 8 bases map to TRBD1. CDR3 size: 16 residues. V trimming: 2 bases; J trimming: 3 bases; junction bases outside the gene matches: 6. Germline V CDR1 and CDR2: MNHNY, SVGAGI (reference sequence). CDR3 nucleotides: TGTGCCAGCAGTTACCCAGGGGGCAGACACAATCAGCCCCAGCATTTT. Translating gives CASSYPGGRHNQPQHF.

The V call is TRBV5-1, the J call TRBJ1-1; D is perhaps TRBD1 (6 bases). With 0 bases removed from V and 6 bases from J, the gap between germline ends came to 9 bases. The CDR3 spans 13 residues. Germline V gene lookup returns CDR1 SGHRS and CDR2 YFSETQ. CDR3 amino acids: CASSLGQDAEAFF. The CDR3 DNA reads TGCGCCAGCAGCTTGGGACAGGACGCTGAAGCTTTCTTT.

The CDR3 region has the DNA TGTGCCAGCAGCTTAATGGCAGGGAAGGATGGCTACACCTTC. Its protein is CASSLMAGKDGYTF. The chain uses TRBV7-9 and TRBJ1-2; TRBD1 might be the D (5 bases). This CDR3 has 14 amino acids. V gave up 2 bases and J gave up 6 bases, with 13 bases separating them. The germline gives CDR1 SEHNR, CDR2 FQNEAQ (reference sequence).

CDR3 nucleotides: TGTGCCAGCAGTTACGTCAGGAGGGACGAAAAACTGTTTTTT. Its protein product is CASSYVRRDEKLFF. The chain has TRBV6-6 and TRBJ1-4; maybe TRBD1 (5 bases). The V end lost 2 bases, the J end lost 8 bases, and 12 bases lay between the germline ends. The CDR3 is made up of 14 amino acids. Per germline, CDR1 MNHNY and CDR2 SVGAGI (reference sequence).

In DNA form, the CDR3 reads TGTGCCAGCAGCTTTACAGGGAACTCACCCCTCCACTTT. It is translated as CASSFTGNSPLHF. The rearrangement uses TRBV11-2 and TRBJ1-6, with D possibly TRBD1 on 6 matching bases. This CDR3 comprises 13 residues. Deletions cut 3 bases from V and 10 bases from J, with 10 bases between. Germline CDR1 is SGHAT and CDR2 is FQNNGV.

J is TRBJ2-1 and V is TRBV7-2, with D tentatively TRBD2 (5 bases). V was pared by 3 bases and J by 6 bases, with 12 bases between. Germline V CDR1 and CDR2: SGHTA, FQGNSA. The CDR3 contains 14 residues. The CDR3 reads CASSLEVASNEQFF. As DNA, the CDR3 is TGTGCCAGCAGCTTGGAGGTAGCTTCCAATGAGCAGTTCTTC.

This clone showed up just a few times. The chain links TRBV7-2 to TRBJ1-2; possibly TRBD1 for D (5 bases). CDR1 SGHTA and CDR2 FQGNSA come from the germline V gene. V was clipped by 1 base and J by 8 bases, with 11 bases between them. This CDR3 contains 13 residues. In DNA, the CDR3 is TGTGCCAGCAGCTTAGGGGGGGGAGTGGGCTACACCTTC. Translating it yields CASSLGGGVGYTF.

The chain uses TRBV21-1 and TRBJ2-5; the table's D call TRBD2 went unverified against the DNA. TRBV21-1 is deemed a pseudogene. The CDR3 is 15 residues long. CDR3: CASKYPGLAKETQYF. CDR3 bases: TGTGCCAGCAAGTATCCGGGACTAGCAAAAGAGACCCAGTACTTC.

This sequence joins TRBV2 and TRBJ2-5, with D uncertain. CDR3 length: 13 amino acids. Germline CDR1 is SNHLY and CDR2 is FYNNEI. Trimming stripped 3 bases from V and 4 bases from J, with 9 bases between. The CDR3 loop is CASSDFDSETQYF. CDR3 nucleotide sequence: TGTGCCAGCAGTGACTTTGACTCAGAGACCCAGTACTTC.

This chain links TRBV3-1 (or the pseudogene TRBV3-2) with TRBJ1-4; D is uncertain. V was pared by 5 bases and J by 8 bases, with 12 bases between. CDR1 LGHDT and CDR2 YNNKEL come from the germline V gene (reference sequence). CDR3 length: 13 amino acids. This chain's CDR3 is CASSDRDGEKLFF. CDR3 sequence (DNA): TGTGCCAGCAGCGACCGCGACGGGGAAAAACTGTTTTTT.

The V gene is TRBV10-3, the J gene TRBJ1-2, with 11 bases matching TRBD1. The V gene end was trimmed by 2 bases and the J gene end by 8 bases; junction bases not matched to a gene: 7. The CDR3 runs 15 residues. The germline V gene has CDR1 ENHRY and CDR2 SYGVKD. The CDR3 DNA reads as TGTGCCATCAGTGAGCCTGGACAGGGGGCCATAGGCTACACCTTC. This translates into CAISEPGQGAIGYTF.

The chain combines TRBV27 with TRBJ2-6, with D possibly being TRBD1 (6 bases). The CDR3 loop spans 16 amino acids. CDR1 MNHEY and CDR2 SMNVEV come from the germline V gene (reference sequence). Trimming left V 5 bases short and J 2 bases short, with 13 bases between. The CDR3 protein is CASSGLRGAGANVLTF. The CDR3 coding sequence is TGTGCCAGCAGTGGTCTCAGGGGAGCTGGGGCCAACGTCCTGACTTTC.

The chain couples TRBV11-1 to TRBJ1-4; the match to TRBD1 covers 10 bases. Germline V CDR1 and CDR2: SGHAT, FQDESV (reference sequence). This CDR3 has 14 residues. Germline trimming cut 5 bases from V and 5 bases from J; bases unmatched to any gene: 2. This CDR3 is CASSRGQGNEKLFF. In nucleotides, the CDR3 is TGTGCCAGCAGCCGGGGACAGGGGAATGAAAAACTGTTTTTT.

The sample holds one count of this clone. This CDR3 is CASSLKGATGELFF. CDR3 nucleotide sequence: TGTGCCAGCAGCTTAAAGGGGGCAACCGGGGAGCTGTTTTTT. This chain uses TRBV7-2 with TRBJ2-2; TRBD1 matches 7 bases. The V segment lost 2 bases and the J segment 5 bases; nucleotides outside the gene matches: 2. In germline, CDR1 is SGHTA, CDR2 FQGNSA. This CDR3 has 14 amino acids.

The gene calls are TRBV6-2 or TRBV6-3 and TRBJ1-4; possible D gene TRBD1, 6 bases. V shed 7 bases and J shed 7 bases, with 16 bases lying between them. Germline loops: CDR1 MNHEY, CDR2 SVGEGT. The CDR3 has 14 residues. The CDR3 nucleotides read TGTGCCAGCACCCCAGGGGCCGGTGTTGAAAAACTGTTTTTT. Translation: CASTPGAGVEKLFF.